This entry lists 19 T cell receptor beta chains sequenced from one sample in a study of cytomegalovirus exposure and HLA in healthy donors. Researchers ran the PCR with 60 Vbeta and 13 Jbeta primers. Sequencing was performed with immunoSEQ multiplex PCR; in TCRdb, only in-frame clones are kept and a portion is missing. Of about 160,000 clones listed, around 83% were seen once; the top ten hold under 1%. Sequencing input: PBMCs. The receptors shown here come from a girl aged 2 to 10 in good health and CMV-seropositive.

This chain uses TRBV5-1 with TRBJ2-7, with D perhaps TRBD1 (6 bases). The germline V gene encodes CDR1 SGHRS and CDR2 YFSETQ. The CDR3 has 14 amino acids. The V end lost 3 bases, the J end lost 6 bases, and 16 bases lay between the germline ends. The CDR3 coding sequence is TGCGCCAGCAGCTGGGGCTGGGGGCGGTCCGAGCAGTACTTC. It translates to CASSWGWGRSEQYF.

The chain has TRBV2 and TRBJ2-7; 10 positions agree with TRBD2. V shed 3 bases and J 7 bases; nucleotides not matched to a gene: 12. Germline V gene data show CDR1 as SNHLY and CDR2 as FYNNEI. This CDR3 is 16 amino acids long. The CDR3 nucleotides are TGTGCCAGCAGTGACCTAGCGGGAGCCAGATCCAATGAGCAGTACTTC. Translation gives CASSDLAGARSNEQYF.

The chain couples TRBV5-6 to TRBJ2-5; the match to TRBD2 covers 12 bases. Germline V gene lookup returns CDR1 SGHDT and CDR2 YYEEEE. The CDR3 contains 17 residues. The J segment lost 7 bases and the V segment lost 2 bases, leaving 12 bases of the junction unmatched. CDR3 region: CASSFSSGRAVQVTQYF. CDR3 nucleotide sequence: TGTGCCAGCAGCTTTTCTAGCGGGAGGGCAGTACAGGTGACCCAGTACTTC.

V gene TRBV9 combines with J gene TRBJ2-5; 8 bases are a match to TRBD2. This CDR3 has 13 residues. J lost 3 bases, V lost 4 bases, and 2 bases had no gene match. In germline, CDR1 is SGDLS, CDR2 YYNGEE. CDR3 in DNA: TGTGCCAGCAGCTTTAGCGGGAAAGAGACCCAGTACTTC. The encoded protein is CASSFSGKETQYF.

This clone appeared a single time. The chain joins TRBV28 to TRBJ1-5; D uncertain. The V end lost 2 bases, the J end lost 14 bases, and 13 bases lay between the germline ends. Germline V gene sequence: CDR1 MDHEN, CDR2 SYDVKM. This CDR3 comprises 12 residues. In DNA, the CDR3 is TGTGCCAGCAGTTTAGTGCGGGATTCAGAGCATTTT. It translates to CASSLVRDSEHF.

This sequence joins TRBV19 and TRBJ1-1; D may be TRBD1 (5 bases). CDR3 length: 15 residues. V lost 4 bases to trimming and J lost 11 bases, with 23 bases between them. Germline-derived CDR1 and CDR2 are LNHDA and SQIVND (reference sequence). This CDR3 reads CASSTSAGLSPLAFF. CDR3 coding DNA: TGTGCCAGTAGTACTTCGGCAGGGCTAAGCCCCCTGGCTTTCTTT.

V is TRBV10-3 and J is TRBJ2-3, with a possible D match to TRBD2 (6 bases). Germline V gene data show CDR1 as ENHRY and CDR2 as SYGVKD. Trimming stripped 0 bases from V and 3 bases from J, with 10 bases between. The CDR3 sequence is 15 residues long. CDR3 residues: CAISESMSGTDTQYF. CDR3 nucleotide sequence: TGTGCCATCAGTGAGTCAATGAGCGGGACAGATACGCAGTATTTT.

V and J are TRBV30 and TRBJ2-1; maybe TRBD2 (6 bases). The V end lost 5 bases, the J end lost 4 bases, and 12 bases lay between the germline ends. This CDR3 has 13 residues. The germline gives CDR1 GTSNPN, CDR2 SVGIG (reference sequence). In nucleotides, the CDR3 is TGTGCCTGGGGCCGCGGGATTTACAATGAGCAGTTCTTC. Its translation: CAWGRGIYNEQFF.

Here the CDR3 reads CASSFPAGELFF. The CDR3 DNA follows: TGCGCCAGCAGCTTCCCGGCCGGGGAGCTGTTTTTT. This chain joins TRBV5-1 and TRBJ2-2; no clear D gene. Germline CDR1 reads SGHRS; CDR2 reads YFSETQ. CDR3 length: 12 amino acids. V shed 2 bases and J shed 6 bases, with 5 bases lying between them.

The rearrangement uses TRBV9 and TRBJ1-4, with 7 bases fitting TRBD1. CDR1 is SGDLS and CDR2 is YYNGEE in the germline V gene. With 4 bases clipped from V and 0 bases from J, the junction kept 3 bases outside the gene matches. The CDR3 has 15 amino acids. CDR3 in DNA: TGTGCCAGCAGCCTAGGGACAGCAACTAATGAAAAACTGTTTTTT. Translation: CASSLGTATNEKLFF.

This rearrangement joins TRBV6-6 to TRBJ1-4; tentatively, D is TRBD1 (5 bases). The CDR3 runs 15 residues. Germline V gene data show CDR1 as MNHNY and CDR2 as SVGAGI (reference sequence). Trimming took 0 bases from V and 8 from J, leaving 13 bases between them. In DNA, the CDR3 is TGTGCCAGCAGTTACTCGAACAGGCTGGGGGAAAAACTGTTTTTT. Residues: CASSYSNRLGEKLFF.

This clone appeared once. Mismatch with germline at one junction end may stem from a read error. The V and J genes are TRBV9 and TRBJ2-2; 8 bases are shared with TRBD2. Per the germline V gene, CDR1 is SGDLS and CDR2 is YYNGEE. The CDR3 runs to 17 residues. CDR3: CASSVGNQRENPGELFF. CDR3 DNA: TGTGCCAGCAGCGTAGGGAACCAGCGGGAGAACCCCGGGGAGCTGTTTTTT. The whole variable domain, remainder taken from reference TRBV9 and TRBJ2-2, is DSGVTQTPKHLITATGQRVTLRCSPRSGDLSVYWYQQSLDQGLQFLIQYYNGEERAKGNILERFSAQQFPDLHSELNLSSLELGDSALYFCASSVGNQRENPGELFFGEGSRLTVL.

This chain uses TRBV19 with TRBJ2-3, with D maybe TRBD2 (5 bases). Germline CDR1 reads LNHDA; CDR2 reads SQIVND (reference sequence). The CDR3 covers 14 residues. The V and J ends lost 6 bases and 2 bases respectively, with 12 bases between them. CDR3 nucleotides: TGTGCCAGTAGGATGGACGGGAACACAGATACGCAGTATTTT. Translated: CASRMDGNTDTQYF. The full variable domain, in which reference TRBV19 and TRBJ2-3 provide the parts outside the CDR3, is DGGITQSPKYLFRKEGQNVTLSCEQNLNHDAMYWYRQDPGQGLRLIYYSQIVNDFQKGDIAEGYSVSREKKESFPLTVTSAQKNPTAFYLCASRMDGNTDTQYFGPGTRLTVL.

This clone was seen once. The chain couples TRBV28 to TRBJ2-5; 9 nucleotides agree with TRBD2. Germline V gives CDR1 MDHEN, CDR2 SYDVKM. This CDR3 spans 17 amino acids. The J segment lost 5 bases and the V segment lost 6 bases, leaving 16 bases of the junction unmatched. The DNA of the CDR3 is TGTGCCAGCAGACATTTAGCGGGAGCCGGGCGGGGGGAGACCCAGTACTTC. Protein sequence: CASRHLAGAGRGETQYF.

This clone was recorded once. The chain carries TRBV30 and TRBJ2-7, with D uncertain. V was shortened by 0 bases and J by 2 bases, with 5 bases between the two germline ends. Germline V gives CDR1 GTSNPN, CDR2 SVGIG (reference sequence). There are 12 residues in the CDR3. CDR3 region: CAWSVGAYEQYF. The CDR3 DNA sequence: TGTGCCTGGAGTGTGGGCGCCTACGAGCAGTACTTC.

CDR3 in amino acids: CAWNRVGQPQHF. DNA for the CDR3: TGTGCCTGGAACAGGGTTGGGCAGCCCCAGCATTTT. The chain is built from TRBV30 and TRBJ1-5; D is possibly TRBD1 (6 bases). V dropped 4 bases and J dropped 7 bases, with 11 bases sitting between them. Germline lookup yields CDR1 GTSNPN and CDR2 SVGIG (reference sequence). The CDR3 extends over 12 amino acids.

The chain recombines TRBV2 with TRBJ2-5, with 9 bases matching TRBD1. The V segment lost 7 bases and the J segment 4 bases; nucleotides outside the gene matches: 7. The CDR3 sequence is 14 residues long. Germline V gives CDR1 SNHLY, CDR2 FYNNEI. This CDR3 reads CASTSMTGGETQYF. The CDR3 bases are TGTGCCAGCACTTCAATGACAGGGGGAGAGACCCAGTACTTC.

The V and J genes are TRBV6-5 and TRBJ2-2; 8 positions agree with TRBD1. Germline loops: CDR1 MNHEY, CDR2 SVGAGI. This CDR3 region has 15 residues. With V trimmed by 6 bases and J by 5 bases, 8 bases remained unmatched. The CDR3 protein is CASSQGQGETGELFF. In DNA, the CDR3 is TGTGCCAGCAGCCAAGGACAGGGAGAAACCGGGGAGCTGTTTTTT.

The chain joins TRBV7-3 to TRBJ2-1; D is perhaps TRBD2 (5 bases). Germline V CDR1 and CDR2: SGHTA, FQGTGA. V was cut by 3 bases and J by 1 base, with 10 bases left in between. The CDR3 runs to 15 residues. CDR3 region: CASSFSGSSYNEQFF. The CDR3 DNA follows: TGTGCCAGCAGCTTCAGTGGGAGTTCCTACAATGAGCAGTTCTTC.